This TCR beta chain was documented in a study of PD-1 blockade in classical Hodgkin lymphoma. As concerns this clone: As yet, its antigen is unknown.

Every patient was affected by relapse after autologous stem cell transplantation, while exposure to brentuximab vedotin was not uniform. Under best response, outcomes were complete response, partial response or progressive disease. Sequencing was performed with immunoSEQ multiplex PCR; in TCRdb, only in-frame clones are kept and a portion is missing. This sample has tens of thousands of clones, with under 90% found just once. Study-wide results and limits: It was reported that newly diagnosed patients had less baseline TCR diversity than healthy donors.

V was clipped by 2 bases and J by 2 bases, with 13 bases between them. CDR3 size: 15 residues. The germline V gene has CDR1 MNHEY and CDR2 SVGAGI. This chain uses TRBV6-5 with TRBJ2-7, with unresolved D. The material was peripheral blood mononuclear cells (PBMCs), obtained at baseline. This clonotype was obtained from a human donor with classical Hodgkin lymphoma. The CDR3 here is CASSYPGSGTYEQYF. The CDR3 nucleotides are TGTGCCAGCAGTTACCCCGGGTCGGGCACCTACGAGCAGTACTTC.